Presented here are 14 T cell receptor beta chains from one specimen sequenced in a study of technical replicates of blood from several donors. Produced via immunoSEQ multiplex PCR; TCRdb's table is partial and in-frame only. The data contain roughly 52,000 clones, nearly 95% of them singletons. Sequencing was performed on PBMCs. These receptors were collected from a human donor in good health. Some clones in this sample may be carry-over from other donors' samples.

The V call is TRBV28, the J call TRBJ1-2; 9 bases map to TRBD1. There are 16 residues in the CDR3. The V gene end was trimmed by 3 bases and the J gene end by 8 bases; junction bases not matched to a gene: 13. The V gene's germline CDR1 is MDHEN and CDR2 SYDVKM. CDR3 protein: CASSFSPRTGVGGYTF. The CDR3 bases are TGTGCCAGCAGTTTTTCCCCGCGGACAGGGGTAGGAGGCTACACCTTC.

This chain uses TRBV11-2 with TRBJ2-2; 7 bases agree with TRBD2. Looked up from germline, CDR1 is SGHAT and CDR2 is FQNNGV. CDR3 length: 15 amino acids. V lost 7 bases to trimming and J lost 3 bases; unmatched junction nucleotides: 8. CDR3 in amino acids: CASTPGGRHTGELFF. CDR3 coding DNA: TGTGCCAGCACCCCGGGGGGACGGCACACCGGGGAGCTGTTTTTT. The full variable domain, with the rest looked up from reference TRBV11-2 and TRBJ2-2, is EAGVAQSPRYKIIEKRQSVAFWCNPISGHATLYWYQQILGQGPKLLIQFQNNGVVDDSQLPKDRFSAERLKGVDSTLKIQPAKLEDSAVYLCASTPGGRHTGELFFGEGSRLTVL.

This chain connects TRBV6-4 to TRBJ1-4; 8 bases are a match to TRBD1. The CDR3 consists of 24 residues. V lost 0 bases to trimming and J lost 0 bases; unmatched junction nucleotides: 24. Germline V gene data show CDR1 as MRHNA and CDR2 as SNTAGT. The CDR3 here is CASSDSGPWTGPILHPSTNEKLFF. Here the CDR3 DNA reads TGTGCCAGCAGTGACTCGGGGCCTTGGACAGGGCCTATTCTTCACCCCTCAACTAATGAAAAACTGTTTTTT.

The rearrangement links TRBV4-3 to TRBJ1-6; D is perhaps TRBD1 (5 bases). Germline V CDR1 and CDR2: LGHNA, YSLEER. The germline V and J ends were trimmed by 0 bases and 7 bases, with 25 bases remaining between them. The CDR3 has 20 amino acids. This chain's CDR3 is CASSQDRGLGQADGNSPLHF. CDR3 DNA: TGCGCCAGCAGCCAAGATAGGGGCCTCGGGCAGGCCGACGGGAATTCACCCCTCCACTTT.

The V call is TRBV7-9, the J call TRBJ1-1; TRBD1 aligns across 7 bases. This CDR3 spans 16 amino acids. Germline values: CDR1 SEHNR, CDR2 FQNEAQ (reference sequence). With 4 bases clipped from V and 0 bases from J, the junction kept 8 bases outside the gene matches. The CDR3 protein is CASSSRGQRMNTEAFF. DNA for the CDR3: TGTGCCAGCAGCTCCAGGGGACAGCGTATGAACACTGAAGCTTTCTTT.

This clone has a single count. The chain combines TRBV7-3 with TRBJ2-3; possible D gene TRBD1, 7 bases. CDR1 is SGHTA, CDR2 FQGTGA, per germline. Between the trimmed V and J ends, which lost 5 bases and 3 bases, there was a span of 15 bases. This CDR3 region has 15 residues. The CDR3, as DNA: TGTGCCAGCAGCCATCAGGGGGGTGGAACAGATACGCAGTATTTT. Residues: CASSHQGGGTDTQYF.

The chain employs TRBV6-1 and TRBJ2-7, with 8 positions matching TRBD1. Trimming took 3 bases from V and 1 from J; bases not matched to a gene: 5. This CDR3 has 15 residues. Germline assignment: CDR1 MNHNS and CDR2 SASEGT. The CDR3 DNA sequence: TGTGCCAGCAGTGAGACGGACAGGGCTTCCTACGAGCAGTACTTC. Amino acid sequence: CASSETDRASYEQYF.

This clone appeared once. J is TRBJ2-3 and V is TRBV6-5, with D perhaps matching TRBD2 (6 bases). The ends were cut back, 1 base at V and 0 bases at J, with 8 bases in the middle. CDR3 length: 15 amino acids. The V gene's germline CDR1 is MNHEY and CDR2 SVGAGI. CDR3 region: CASSYLGLSTDTQYF. CDR3 sequence (DNA): TGTGCCAGCAGTTACTTGGGACTGAGCACAGATACGCAGTATTTT.

Turning to this clone: An end of the junction differs from the germline gene, which may be a read error. The chain has TRBV10-3 and TRBJ1-3; 8 nucleotides align to TRBD1. Looked up from germline, CDR1 is ENHRY and CDR2 is SYGVKD. The CDR3 is 15 residues long. CDR3 in DNA: TGTGCCATCAATGAGGCAGGGGGCACAGGAAACACCATATATTTT. Amino acid sequence: CAINEAGGTGNTIYF.

V is TRBV7-2 and J is TRBJ2-7; 10 nucleotides align to TRBD2. The CDR3 has 16 amino acids. The germline V gene encodes CDR1 SGHTA and CDR2 FQGNSA. V lost 5 bases to trimming and J lost 2 bases; unmatched junction nucleotides: 9. CDR3 sequence reads: CASSQRTSGIPYEQYF. The CDR3 nucleotides are TGTGCCAGCAGCCAAAGGACTAGCGGAATTCCCTACGAGCAGTACTTC.

The chain recombines TRBV19 with TRBJ2-5; 11 nucleotides align to TRBD1. V dropped 8 bases and J dropped 3; count of bases not matched to a gene: 8. CDR1 is LNHDA, CDR2 SQIVND, per germline (reference sequence). CDR3 length: 15 residues. The CDR3 reads CASFPDRGLEETQYF. The CDR3 region has the DNA TGTGCCAGTTTCCCGGACAGGGGGCTTGAAGAGACCCAGTACTTC.

The chain combines TRBV15 with TRBJ2-1; 13 positions match TRBD2. The CDR3 length is 16 residues. Germline V gene data show CDR1 as LNHNV and CDR2 as YYDKDF (reference sequence). V shed 3 bases, J shed 7 bases, and the junction held 6 bases outside the gene matches. Here the CDR3 DNA reads TGTGCCACCAGCAGCCGGGGACTAGCGGGGCCGAATGAGCAGTTCTTC. It translates to CATSSRGLAGPNEQFF. Supplemented by reference TRBV15 and TRBJ2-1, the full variable domain reads DAMVIQNPRYQVTQFGKPVTLSCSQTLNHNVMYWYQQKSSQAPKLLFHYYDKDFNNEADTPDNFQSRRPNTSFCFLDIRSPGLGDTAMYLCATSSRGLAGPNEQFFGPGTRLTVL.

The genes are TRBV29-1 and TRBJ2-7; maybe TRBD2 (5 bases). V was shortened by 4 bases and J by 3 bases, with 10 bases between the two germline ends. The CDR3 extends over 12 amino acids. Germline assignment: CDR1 SQVTM and CDR2 ANQGSEA. The CDR3 reads CSVAAGGYEQYF. CDR3 DNA: TGCAGCGTTGCTGCTGGAGGCTACGAGCAGTACTTC.

The V call is TRBV4-2, the J call TRBJ2-1; 11 bases align to TRBD2. The J segment lost 3 bases and the V segment lost 5 bases, leaving 9 bases of the junction unmatched. CDR3 length: 17 residues. Looked up from germline, CDR1 is LGHNA and CDR2 is YNFKEQ. CDR3 bases: TGTGCCAGCAGCGAAAGAGCTCTAGCGGGAGGCTACAATGAGCAGTTCTTC. The encoded protein is CASSERALAGGYNEQFF.